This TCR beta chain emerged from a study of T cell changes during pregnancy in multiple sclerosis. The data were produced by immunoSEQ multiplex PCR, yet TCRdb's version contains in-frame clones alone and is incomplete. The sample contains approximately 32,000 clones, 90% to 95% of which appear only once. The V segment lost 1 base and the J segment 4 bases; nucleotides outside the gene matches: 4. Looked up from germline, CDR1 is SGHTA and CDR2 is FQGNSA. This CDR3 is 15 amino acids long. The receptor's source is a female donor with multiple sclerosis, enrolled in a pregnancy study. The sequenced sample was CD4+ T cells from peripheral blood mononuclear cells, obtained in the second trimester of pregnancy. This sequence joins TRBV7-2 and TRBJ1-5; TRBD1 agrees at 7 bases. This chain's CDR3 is CASSLEQGRNQPQHF. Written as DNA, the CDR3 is TGTGCCAGCAGCTTAGAACAGGGGCGGAATCAGCCCCAGCATTTT.